This TCR beta chain appears in the sequencing data of a study of human T cells and chemical hapten exposure. This CDR3 is built from 15 residues. Germline assignment: CDR1 SEHNR and CDR2 FQNEAQ (reference sequence). Losses at the gene ends were 5 bases for V and 7 bases for J; bases not matched to a gene: 13. This clonotype was seen repeatedly, ten times or more. TCRdb analysed the RACE reads with MiXCR anew, one entry per CDR3 protein. This table holds tens of thousands of distinct CDR3 sequences, approximately 9.9% found once. Time point meaning: pre-sensitization, week 0. Noted treatment: therapeutic diphenylcyclopropenone sensitization with weekly scalp DPC.

This clonotype was sampled from a woman in her fifties or sixties with alopecia areata. Some clones in this sample may be carry-over from other donors' samples. Sample: whole blood, taken in connection with sensitization to the hapten diphenylcyclopropenone (DPC). The rearrangement joins TRBV7-9 to TRBJ1-2; 7 bases align to TRBD1. The CDR3 sequence is CASSRTGARAGGYTF. The CDR3, as DNA: TGTGCCAGCAGCCGGACAGGAGCCCGGGCAGGTGGCTACACCTTC.